The next 31 T cell receptor beta chains were all read from a single sample in a study of Ad26.COV2.S vaccination and SARS-CoV-2 variants. Some clones are missing from TCRdb's copy, which holds only in-frame ones; the method was immunoSEQ multiplex PCR. The data contain around 370,000 clones, approximately 84% of them singletons. Treatment meaning: around 19 received Ad26.COV2.S at low or high dose, single or two shots; several received placebo; per-sample allocation not given. Samples were taken on day 63 after the first vaccine or placebo injection. The source was peripheral blood, collected in a trial of Ad26.COV2.S vaccine versus placebo. These receptors all come from a person aged 18-65 years who received the Ad26.COV2.S COVID-19 vaccine or a placebo.

The chain is built from TRBV6-1 and TRBJ2-5, with D possibly TRBD1 on 5 matching bases. The V gene lost 2 bases and the J gene lost 4 bases, with 17 bases spanning the gap. CDR1 is MNHNS and CDR2 is SASEGT in the germline V gene. The CDR3 runs 16 residues. This CDR3 reads CASSERSRVPLETQYF. As DNA, the CDR3 is TGTGCCAGCAGTGAAAGAAGCAGGGTCCCGTTAGAGACCCAGTACTTC.

V gene TRBV27 combines with J gene TRBJ2-7; no definite D call. The CDR3 spans 14 residues. Germline V gene sequence: CDR1 MNHEY, CDR2 SMNVEV (reference sequence). V shed 6 bases and J shed 0 bases, with 12 bases lying between them. Here the CDR3 reads CASRPKFASYEQYF. As DNA, the CDR3 is TGTGCCAGCAGGCCAAAGTTTGCCTCCTACGAGCAGTACTTC.

The chain has TRBV11-2 and TRBJ2-3; TRBD1 matches 8 bases. CDR3 size: 16 residues. The J segment lost 4 bases and the V segment lost 4 bases, leaving 10 bases of the junction unmatched. Looked up from germline, CDR1 is SGHAT and CDR2 is FQNNGV. CDR3 in amino acids: CASSSGQGRASDTQYF. CDR3 bases: TGTGCCAGCAGCTCAGGACAGGGAAGGGCCTCAGATACGCAGTATTTT.

The rearrangement uses TRBV3-1 (or the pseudogene TRBV3-2) and TRBJ2-1; tentative D call: TRBD2 (5 bases). The germline V gene has CDR1 LGHDT and CDR2 YNNKEL (reference sequence). This CDR3 comprises 16 residues. V was trimmed by 0 bases and J by 2 bases, leaving 11 bases between them. CDR3 region: CASSQDLSGPYNEQFF. The CDR3 bases are TGTGCCAGCAGCCAAGATCTAAGCGGACCCTACAATGAGCAGTTCTTC.

The sample holds one count of this clone. V and J are TRBV29-1 and TRBJ2-7; 9 bases align to TRBD1. The germline gives CDR1 SQVTM, CDR2 ANQGSEA. V lost 4 bases, J lost 5 bases, and 3 bases stayed unmatched. The CDR3 consists of 12 residues. The CDR3 DNA follows: TGCAGCGTTGGGACAGGGGTAAACGAGCAGTACTTC. Translating gives CSVGTGVNEQYF.

To note about this clone: Different DNA sequences within this sample yield the same CDR3. The chain couples TRBV5-1 to TRBJ2-2, with a weak D call TRBD1 (5 bases). CDR1 and CDR2 from the germline V gene are SGHRS and YFSETQ. The CDR3 totals 16 residues. The V end lost 2 bases, the J end lost 2 bases, and 13 bases lay between the germline ends. CDR3 residues: CASSLYARANTGELFF. In DNA form, the CDR3 reads TGCGCCAGCAGCTTATACGCCAGGGCTAACACCGGGGAGCTGTTTTTT.

This clone was detected only a few times. The chain couples TRBV9 to TRBJ1-1, with TRBD1 as a possible D gene (6 bases). The CDR3 consists of 15 residues. Trimming removed 0 bases at V and 6 bases at J, with 15 bases between. Germline values: CDR1 SGDLS, CDR2 YYNGEE. The CDR3 protein is CASSVAVRGYSEAFF. Here the CDR3 DNA reads TGTGCCAGCAGCGTAGCGGTAAGGGGGTATTCTGAAGCTTTCTTT.

This clone was counted only a few times. The chain has TRBV14 and TRBJ1-1; D remains unclear. Trimming stripped 6 bases from V and 3 bases from J, with 11 bases between. Germline V gene data show CDR1 as SGHDN and CDR2 as FVKESK. The CDR3 is made up of 13 amino acids. The CDR3 is CASRRAAYTEAFF. DNA for the CDR3: TGTGCCAGCAGACGAGCGGCTTACACTGAAGCTTTCTTT.

The chain is built from TRBV3-1 (or the pseudogene TRBV3-2) and TRBJ1-2; D is uncertain. Trimming cost V 1 base and J 6 bases, with 12 bases left between them. Germline values: CDR1 LGHDT, CDR2 YNNKEL (reference sequence). This CDR3 is 14 amino acids long. Written as DNA, the CDR3 is TGTGCCAGCAGCCAAGGTCGGTTTTCCCATGGCTACACCTTC. Protein sequence: CASSQGRFSHGYTF.

V is TRBV4-1 and J is TRBJ1-1; possible D gene TRBD1, 6 bases. Germline V gene lookup returns CDR1 MGHRA and CDR2 YSYEKL. V gave up 6 bases and J gave up 3 bases, with 14 bases separating them. The CDR3 has 14 amino acids. CDR3 coding DNA: TGCGCCAGCAGAAACACAGGGCAGGACACTGAAGCTTTCTTT. It yields the protein CASRNTGQDTEAFF.

V gene TRBV3-1 (or the pseudogene TRBV3-2) combines with J gene TRBJ1-2; TRBD1 agrees at 7 bases. This CDR3 is 13 amino acids long. Germline loops: CDR1 LGHDT, CDR2 YNNKEL (reference sequence). V lost 3 bases to trimming and J lost 8 bases; unmatched junction nucleotides: 6. CDR3 amino acids: CASSQQAGGGYTF. Written as DNA, the CDR3 is TGTGCCAGCAGCCAGCAGGCAGGGGGAGGCTACACCTTC.

This chain connects TRBV2 to TRBJ2-1, with 9 bases that match TRBD2. The junction had 7 bases not matched to a gene; V was cut back by 7 bases and J by 6 bases. In germline, CDR1 is SNHLY, CDR2 FYNNEI. The CDR3 spans 14 residues. The chain's CDR3 is CASKGGGAPNEQFF. In nucleotides, the CDR3 is TGTGCCAGCAAGGGCGGGGGGGCTCCCAATGAGCAGTTCTTC.

This clone was recorded only once. CDR3 bases: TGTGCCAGCAGCTTATCTCAGGGGGTCGGCGCCTATGGCTACACCTTC. This encodes CASSLSQGVGAYGYTF. The chain uses TRBV7-9 and TRBJ1-2; the match to TRBD1 covers 7 bases. CDR3 length equals 16 residues. With V trimmed by 2 bases and J by 4 bases, 10 bases remained unmatched. The V gene's germline CDR1 is SEHNR and CDR2 FQNEAQ (reference sequence).

The gene calls are TRBV6-2 or TRBV6-3 and TRBJ2-5; a possible D gene is TRBD2 (5 bases). The CDR3 runs to 12 residues. V gave up 2 bases and J gave up 4 bases, with 5 bases separating them. Germline CDR1 is MNHEY and CDR2 is SVGEGT. This chain's CDR3 is CASSYAGETQYF. In DNA form, the CDR3 reads TGTGCCAGCAGTTACGCGGGAGAGACCCAGTACTTC.

V is TRBV7-2 and J is TRBJ2-3; a weak D match, TRBD2 (6 bases). Trimming pared 4 bases from V and 8 bases from J, leaving 19 bases between. Per the germline V gene, CDR1 is SGHTA and CDR2 is FQGNSA. The CDR3 loop spans 15 amino acids. CDR3 coding DNA: TGTGCCAGCAGCTCGGGGGAACTCAGGGTGGGTACGCAGTATTTT. This encodes CASSSGELRVGTQYF.

This rearrangement joins TRBV19 to TRBJ2-1; possible D gene TRBD2, 6 bases. This CDR3 comprises 14 residues. From germline, CDR1 is LNHDA and CDR2 SQIVND (reference sequence). V was pared by 7 bases and J by 4 bases, with 14 bases between. As DNA, the CDR3 is TGTGCCAGTACGAGAGGGGACTTATACAATGAGCAGTTCTTC. This sequence encodes CASTRGDLYNEQFF. The full variable domain, with the rest looked up from reference TRBV19 and TRBJ2-1, is DGGITQSPKYLFRKEGQNVTLSCEQNLNHDAMYWYRQDPGQGLRLIYYSQIVNDFQKGDIAEGYSVSREKKESFPLTVTSAQKNPTAFYLCASTRGDLYNEQFFGPGTRLTVL.

The chain carries TRBV5-1 and TRBJ2-3; D may match TRBD1 or TRBD2 (5 bases each). Germline V gene lookup returns CDR1 SGHRS and CDR2 YFSETQ. The CDR3 sequence is 15 residues long. V shed 0 bases and J shed 2 bases, with 10 bases lying between them. The CDR3 bases are TGCGCCAGCAGCTTGGGCCCCGGGGCCACAGATACGCAGTATTTT. Its protein is CASSLGPGATDTQYF. Combining the CDR3 with reference TRBV5-1 and TRBJ2-3 gives the whole variable domain KAGVTQTPRYLIKTRGQQVTLSCSPISGHRSVSWYQQTPGQGLQFLFEYFSETQRNKGNFPGRFSGRQFSNSRSEMNVSTLELGDSALYLCASSLGPGATDTQYFGPGTRLTVL.

The gene calls are TRBV21-1 and TRBJ1-2. TRBV21-1 is listed as a pseudogene. The CDR3 sequence is 16 residues long. The CDR3 region has the DNA TGTGCCAGCAGCAAAGTTGGGGAGACAGCCCATCATGGCTACACCTTC. This translates into CASSKVGETAHHGYTF.

The chain recombines TRBV18 with TRBJ1-6; perhaps TRBD1 as D (5 bases). Germline CDR1 is KGHSH and CDR2 is LQKENI. The CDR3 contains 13 residues. V lost 3 bases to trimming and J lost 10 bases, with 10 bases between them. The CDR3 bases are TGTGCCAGCTCACCGGACATAAACTCACCCCTCCACTTT. It is translated as CASSPDINSPLHF.

V gene TRBV11-2 combines with J gene TRBJ2-3, with D perhaps TRBD2 (5 bases). The germline CDR1 and CDR2 sequences are SGHAT and FQNNGV. CDR3 length: 14 residues. With 5 bases removed from V and 2 bases from J, the gap between germline ends came to 11 bases. This CDR3 reads CASSPREATDTQYF. CDR3 nucleotide sequence: TGTGCCAGCAGCCCCCGGGAAGCCACAGATACGCAGTATTTT.

The chain combines TRBV28 with TRBJ2-7; TRBD2 matches at 10 bases. V lost 7 bases to trimming and J lost 4 bases; unmatched junction nucleotides: 4. Germline lookup yields CDR1 MDHEN and CDR2 SYDVKM. The CDR3 spans 13 residues. This CDR3 reads CASKRGGRYEQYF. The DNA for the CDR3 is TGTGCCAGCAAGCGGGGGGGGAGGTACGAGCAGTACTTC.

This chain links TRBV15 with TRBJ1-1; D gene ambiguous. Trimming removed 1 base at V and 4 bases at J, with 10 bases between. This CDR3 has 14 residues. The germline CDR1 and CDR2 sequences are LNHNV and YYDKDF (reference sequence). DNA of the CDR3: TGTGCCACCAGCAGAGGCGGAACAGTCACTGAAGCTTTCTTT. It specifies CATSRGGTVTEAFF.

V gene TRBV3-1 (or the pseudogene TRBV3-2) combines with J gene TRBJ1-5; D gene ambiguous. Germline values: CDR1 LGHDT, CDR2 YNNKEL (reference sequence). V shed 2 bases and J shed 0 bases, with 20 bases lying between them. This CDR3 is 19 amino acids long. CDR3 sequence (DNA): TGTGCCAGCAGCCAACCCCAACGGACGGCTCAGTGTAGCAATCAGCCCCAGCATTTT. Residues: CASSQPQRTAQCSNQPQHF.

The J gene is TRBJ2-7, the V gene TRBV2; a possible D gene is TRBD2 (5 bases). The V and J ends lost 4 bases and 5 bases respectively, with 12 bases between them. The CDR3 length is 13 residues. Per the germline V gene, CDR1 is SNHLY and CDR2 is FYNNEI. The CDR3 DNA reads as TGTGCCAGCAGTGTACCGGGATGGGACGAGCAGTACTTC. This codes for CASSVPGWDEQYF.

V is TRBV6-5 and J is TRBJ2-5, with D perhaps matching TRBD1 (6 bases). The V gene's germline CDR1 is MNHEY and CDR2 SVGAGI. The V end lost 6 bases, the J end lost 3 bases, and 8 bases lay between the germline ends. The CDR3 is 12 residues long. The CDR3 bases are TGTGCCAGCAGCGACAGGAAAGAGACCCAGTACTTC. Protein: CASSDRKETQYF.

J is TRBJ2-7 and V is TRBV9; maybe TRBD2 (5 bases). CDR3 length equals 14 residues. V was shortened by 7 bases and J by 3 bases, with 17 bases between the two germline ends. Germline V gives CDR1 SGDLS, CDR2 YYNGEE. The CDR3 DNA follows: TGTGCCAGCGCCCCCCCGGAGAGGGACTACGAGCAGTACTTC. Translated, it gives CASAPPERDYEQYF.

This chain links TRBV5-1 with TRBJ2-1; 15 bases line up with TRBD2. This CDR3 is 16 amino acids long. After removal of 4 bases from V and 5 bases from J, the junction contained 4 bases not matched to a gene. The germline V gene has CDR1 SGHRS and CDR2 YFSETQ. DNA for the CDR3: TGCGCCAGCAGCGGACTAGCGGGAGGGCTTGACAATGAGCAGTTCTTC. Amino acids: CASSGLAGGLDNEQFF.

V gene TRBV10-3 combines with J gene TRBJ2-7; 9 bases map to TRBD1. CDR1 and CDR2 from the germline V gene are ENHRY and SYGVKD. This CDR3 comprises 15 residues. V was pared by 0 bases and J by 2 bases, with 2 bases of the junction left unmatched. CDR3 in DNA: TGTGCCATCAGTGAGTCTGGACAGGGGACCTACGAGCAGTACTTC. Translated, it gives CAISESGQGTYEQYF.

V gene TRBV9 combines with J gene TRBJ2-2; tentatively, D is TRBD2 (6 bases). Germline V CDR1 and CDR2: SGDLS, YYNGEE. The CDR3 covers 16 residues. Between the trimmed V and J ends, which lost 0 bases and 4 bases, there was a span of 13 bases. CDR3 DNA sequence: TGTGCCAGCAGCGTAGCGGGGGATCGGCGCACCGGGGAGCTGTTTTTT. Protein sequence: CASSVAGDRRTGELFF.

The chain has TRBV12-1 and TRBJ2-7; no check of the table's D call, TRBD1, against the DNA was made. TRBV12-1 is labeled a pseudogene. This CDR3 is built from 17 residues. The CDR3 loop is CASSSRTGPEVYYEQYF. The CDR3 DNA reads as TGTGCCAGCAGCTCCCGGACAGGCCCAGAGGTCTACTACGAGCAGTACTTC.

J is TRBJ1-6 and V is TRBV14; D not resolved. The CDR3 sequence is 11 residues long. V dropped 0 bases and J dropped 9 bases, with 0 bases sitting between them. Per the germline V gene, CDR1 is SGHDN and CDR2 is FVKESK. The CDR3, as DNA: TGTGCCAGCAGCCAAGATTCACCCCTCCACTTT. It codes for CASSQDSPLHF.